The next 3 T cell receptor beta chains were all read from a single sample in a study of OX40 agonist ivuxolimab in advanced cancers. The assay was immunoSEQ multiplex PCR, and TCRdb's table has in-frame clones only and misses some. The sample shows more than 50,000 clones, roughly nine tenths of them seen only once. The starting material was CD4+ or CD8+ T cells sorted from blood, obtained in a trial of the OX40 agonist ivuxolimab. The source of these receptors is an adult with an advanced solid tumor such as melanoma, head and neck, liver or kidney cancer.

Concerning this clone itself: Mismatch with germline at one junction end may stem from a read error. CDR3 residues: CASSLQWDPNYEQYF. The CDR3 coding sequence is TGTGCCAGCAGCTTGCAATGGGACCCTAACTACGAGCAGTACTTC. This chain links TRBV5-1 with TRBJ2-7; D possibly matches TRBD1 or TRBD2 (5 bases each). The CDR3 has 15 amino acids. CDR1 is SGHRS, CDR2 YFSETQ, per germline. Supplemented by reference TRBV5-1 and TRBJ2-7, the full variable domain reads KAGVTQTPRYLIKTRGQQVTLSCSPISGHRSVSWYQQTPGQGLQFLFEYFSETQRNKGNFPGRFSGRQFSNSRSEMNVSTLELGDSALYLCASSLQWDPNYEQYFGPGTRLTVT.

The chain carries TRBV28 and TRBJ1-2; TRBD1 agrees at 7 bases. The germline CDR1 and CDR2 sequences are MDHEN and SYDVKM. Unmatched junction bases numbered 17, after V lost 2 bases and J lost 8 bases. The CDR3 runs 17 residues. Here the CDR3 reads CASSLQAGGQAFGGYTF. For the CDR3, the DNA is TGTGCCAGCAGTTTACAGGCAGGGGGGCAGGCCTTTGGCGGCTACACCTTC.

Comments on this clone: The junction and the germline gene differ at one end; a read error may be behind it. CDR3: CASSSGGTNAGELFF. In nucleotides, the CDR3 is TGTGCCAGCAGTTCCGGGGGGACGAACGCCGGGGAGCTGTTTTTT. V gene TRBV11-2 combines with J gene TRBJ2-2; 7 positions agree with TRBD2. Germline CDR1 reads SGHAT; CDR2 reads FQNNGV. The CDR3 consists of 15 residues.